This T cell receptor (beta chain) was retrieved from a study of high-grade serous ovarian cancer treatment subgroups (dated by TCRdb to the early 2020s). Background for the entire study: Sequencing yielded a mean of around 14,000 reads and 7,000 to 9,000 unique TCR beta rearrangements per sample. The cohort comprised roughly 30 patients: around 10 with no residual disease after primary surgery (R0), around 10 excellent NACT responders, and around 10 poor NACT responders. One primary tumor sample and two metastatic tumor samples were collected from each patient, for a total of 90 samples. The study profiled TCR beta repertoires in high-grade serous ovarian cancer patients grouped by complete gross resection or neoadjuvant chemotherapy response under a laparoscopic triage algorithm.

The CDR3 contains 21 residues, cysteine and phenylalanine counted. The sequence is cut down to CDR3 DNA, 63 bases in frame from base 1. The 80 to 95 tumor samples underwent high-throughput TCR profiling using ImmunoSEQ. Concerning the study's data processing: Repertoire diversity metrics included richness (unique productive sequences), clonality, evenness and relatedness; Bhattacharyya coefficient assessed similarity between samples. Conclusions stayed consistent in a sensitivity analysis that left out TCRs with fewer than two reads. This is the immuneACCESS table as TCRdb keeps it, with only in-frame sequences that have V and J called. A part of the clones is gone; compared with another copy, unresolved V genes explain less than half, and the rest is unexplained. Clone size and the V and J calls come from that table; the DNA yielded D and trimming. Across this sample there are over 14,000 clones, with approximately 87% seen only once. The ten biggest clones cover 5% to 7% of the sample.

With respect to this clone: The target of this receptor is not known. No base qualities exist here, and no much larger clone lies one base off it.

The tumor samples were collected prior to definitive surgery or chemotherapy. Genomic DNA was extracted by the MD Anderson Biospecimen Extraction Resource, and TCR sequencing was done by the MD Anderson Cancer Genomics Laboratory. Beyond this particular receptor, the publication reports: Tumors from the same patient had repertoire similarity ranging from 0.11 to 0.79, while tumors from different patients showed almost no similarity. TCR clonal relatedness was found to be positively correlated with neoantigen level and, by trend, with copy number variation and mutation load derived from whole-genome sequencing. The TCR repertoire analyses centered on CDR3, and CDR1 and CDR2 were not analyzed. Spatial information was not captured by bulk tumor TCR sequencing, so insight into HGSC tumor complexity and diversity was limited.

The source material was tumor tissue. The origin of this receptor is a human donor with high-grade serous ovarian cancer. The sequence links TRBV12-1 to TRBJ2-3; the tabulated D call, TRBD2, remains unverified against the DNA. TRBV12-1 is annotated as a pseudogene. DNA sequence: TGTGCCAGCAGCTCCCCAGCACCTCGACTAGCGGGGGGGAGTTCCGGAGATACGCAGTATTTT. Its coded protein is CASSSPAPRLAGGSSGDTQYF.